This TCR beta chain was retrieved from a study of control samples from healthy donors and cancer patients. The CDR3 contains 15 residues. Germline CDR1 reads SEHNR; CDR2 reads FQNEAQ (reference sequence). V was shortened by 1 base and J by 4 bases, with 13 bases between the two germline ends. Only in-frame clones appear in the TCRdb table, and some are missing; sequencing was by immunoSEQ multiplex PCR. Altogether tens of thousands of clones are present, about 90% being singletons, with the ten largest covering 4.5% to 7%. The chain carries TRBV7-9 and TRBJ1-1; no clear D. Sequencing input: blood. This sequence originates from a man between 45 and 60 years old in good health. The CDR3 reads CASSLVGGGTTEAFF. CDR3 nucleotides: TGTGCCAGCAGCTTAGTAGGAGGCGGAACCACTGAAGCTTTCTTT.